What follows is one T cell receptor beta chain and its context. The record originates from a study of blood T cell repertoires in COVID-19. Assay: immunoSEQ multiplex PCR; the TCRdb copy retains only in-frame clones and omits some. Of about 420,000 clones detected, about 90% appear once; the ten largest clones hold around 0.92%. The sequencing input was peripheral blood. This clonotype was sampled from a man between 18 and 35 years old with COVID-19, enrolled during active disease.

The CDR3 bases are TGTGCCAGCAGCCAAGTTGAAACAGTTAGTTATAATTCACCCCTCCACTTT. Its translation is CASSQVETVSYNSPLHF. The chain uses TRBV3-1 (or the pseudogene TRBV3-2) and TRBJ1-6; no firm D call. V lost 1 base, J lost 4 bases, and 14 bases lay in between. Germline V gene data show CDR1 as LGHDT and CDR2 as YNNKEL (reference sequence). The CDR3 consists of 17 residues.